The rows below give T cell receptor beta chains drawn from one sample of a study of T cells in Graves' hyperthyroidism and ophthalmopathy. TCRdb reanalysed the multiplex PCR reads using MiXCR and keeps one entry per CDR3 protein. The sample lists roughly 380,000 distinct CDR3 sequences, more than 11% occurring once. Material: blood. The receptors originated from a woman aged 55-75 years with Graves' hyperthyroidism. CDR3s leave out the opening cysteine and the closing phenylalanine or tryptophan. Each record gives: J gene, V gene, CDR3 protein.

j_call: TRBJ1-1
v_call: TRBV5-1
cdr3_aa: ASSPSVGENTEAF

j_call: TRBJ2-7
v_call: TRBV3-1
cdr3_aa: ASSHFTGSYEQY

j_call: TRBJ1-5
v_call: TRBV9
cdr3_aa: VSNPGACNQPQH

j_call: TRBJ1-5
v_call: TRBV7-9
cdr3_aa: ASSLAGGIGHQPQH

j_call: TRBJ1-4
v_call: TRBV30
cdr3_aa: AWSATNPGQINEKLF

j_call: TRBJ2-1
v_call: TRBV20-1
cdr3_aa: SARDRSGRGRNEQF

j_call: TRBJ2-5
v_call: TRBV12-3/TRBV12-4
cdr3_aa: ASSLGGLAGGGGKETQY

j_call: TRBJ2-1
v_call: TRBV4-1
cdr3_aa: ASRPGLARTYNEQF

j_call: TRBJ2-7
v_call: TRBV27
cdr3_aa: ASSLVEAGSYEQY

j_call: TRBJ2-3
v_call: TRBV24-1
cdr3_aa: ATSDNRDSTDTQY

j_call: TRBJ1-4
v_call: TRBV12-3/TRBV12-4
cdr3_aa: ASRWTDEKLF

j_call: TRBJ1-2
v_call: TRBV6-1
cdr3_aa: ASSVDGQRPNYGYT

j_call: TRBJ1-5
v_call: TRBV28
cdr3_aa: ASSLTGVVQPQH

j_call: TRBJ2-1
v_call: TRBV4-1
cdr3_aa: ASSQRLAGGPGDEQF

j_call: TRBJ2-3
v_call: TRBV11-3
cdr3_aa: ASSPEWFEGTDTQY

j_call: TRBJ2-7
v_call: TRBV6-1
cdr3_aa: ASPGALYGEQY

j_call: TRBJ2-7
v_call: TRBV10-3
cdr3_aa: AISANGQGHEQY

j_call: TRBJ1-3
v_call: TRBV12-3/TRBV12-4
cdr3_aa: ASSLKSSGNTTY

j_call: TRBJ2-1
v_call: TRBV11-3
cdr3_aa: ASSPGKEPNEQF

j_call: TRBJ1-2
v_call: TRBV7-9
cdr3_aa: ASSLAGTGKLNGYT